The 18 T cell receptor beta chains below all came from one sample that was sequenced in a study of shared clonotypes between healthy human individuals (TCRdb year 2020). Libraries were constructed by the immunoSEQ multiplex PCR assay. TCRdb holds this immuneACCESS table with in-frame rearrangements only. Some clones are missing; in checked studies, unresolved V genes explain under half, and the rest has no known cause. For this sample there are more than 2,000,000 clones; approximately 90% appear just once. Together, the top ten hold over 0.12% of the sample. The sequencing sample was made of naive CD4+ T cells sorted from blood. This specimen's cell subset or site label, per the study, means: CD45RA+ positively selected. These receptors originate from a man between 18 and 29 years old in good health.

The chain uses TRBV6-6 and TRBJ2-1; the D is unclear. The CDR3 is 11 residues long. CDR1 MNHNY and CDR2 SVGAGI come from the germline V gene (reference sequence). Trimming removed 6 bases from V and 12 bases from J, with 12 bases in between. The CDR3 loop reads CASSLLERQFF. CDR3 DNA sequence: TGTGCCAGCAGCTTATTAGAACGGCAGTTCTTC.

The J gene is TRBJ2-7, the V gene TRBV6-5, with a weak D call TRBD2 (6 bases). Trimming took off 5 bases at V and 0 bases at J, with 11 bases between the two ends. Germline assignment: CDR1 MNHEY and CDR2 SVGAGI. CDR3 length: 14 amino acids. The DNA of the CDR3 is TGTGCCAGCAGTAAAATAGCGGCCTCCTACGAGCAGTACTTC. This translates into CASSKIAASYEQYF.

The chain carries TRBV10-1 and TRBJ2-7, with TRBD1 as a possible D gene (5 bases). The germline V gene has CDR1 WNHNN and CDR2 SYGVQD (reference sequence). This CDR3 comprises 12 residues. V shed 7 bases and J shed 1 base, with 8 bases lying between them. The CDR3, as DNA: TGCGCCAGCAACAGGCCTTCCTACGAGCAGTACTTC. Translated: CASNRPSYEQYF.

The chain combines TRBV6-5 with TRBJ2-1; D call uncertain. V was pared by 6 bases and J by 9 bases, with 18 bases between. Germline V lookup: CDR1 MNHEY, CDR2 SVGAGI. The CDR3 is 14 residues long. Here the CDR3 DNA reads TGTGCCAGCAGCCCCTCTTCAGGTTCCAGTGAGCAGTTCTTC. Its protein is CASSPSSGSSEQFF.

V and J are TRBV13 and TRBJ2-7, with D maybe TRBD2 (6 bases). CDR1 and CDR2 (germline): PRHDT, FYEKMQ (reference sequence). V was trimmed by 4 bases and J by 7 bases, leaving 17 bases between them. The CDR3 is made up of 14 amino acids. CDR3 DNA sequence: TGTGCCAGCAGCTCCGGGACTGAGGTCTGGGAGCAGTACTTC. This gives the protein CASSSGTEVWEQYF. The variable domain in full, completed from reference TRBV13 and TRBJ2-7, reads AAGVIQSPRHLIKEKRETATLKCYPIPRHDTVYWYQQGPGQDPQFLISFYEKMQSDKGSIPDRFSAQQFSDYHSELNMSSLELGDSALYFCASSSGTEVWEQYFGPGTRLTVT.

The gene calls are TRBV7-2 and TRBJ2-1; 9 bases line up with TRBD2. V was pared by 6 bases and J by 4 bases, with 13 bases of the junction left unmatched. The CDR3 spans 17 residues. The germline CDR1 and CDR2 sequences are SGHTA and FQGNSA. CDR3 nucleotides: TGTGCCAGCAGTCAATATGGGGGACTAGCCCTATACAATGAGCAGTTCTTC. Translated: CASSQYGGLALYNEQFF.

V is TRBV6-1 and J is TRBJ1-5, with D tentatively TRBD1 (5 bases). Per germline, CDR1 MNHNS and CDR2 SASEGT. This CDR3 has 14 amino acids. Trimming took off 2 bases at V and 7 bases at J, with 12 bases between the two ends. The CDR3 bases are TGTGCCAGCAGTGAAAAAACAGGATACCAGCCCCAGCATTTT. Protein: CASSEKTGYQPQHF.

As concerns this clone: This specimen includes other DNA sequences encoding the same CDR3. The rearrangement uses TRBV6-6 and TRBJ1-2, with 9 bases that match TRBD1. The CDR3 runs 13 residues. From germline, CDR1 is MNHNY and CDR2 SVGAGI (reference sequence). V gave up 6 bases and J gave up 5 bases; unmatched junction bases: 4. DNA of the CDR3: TGTGCCAGCAGCCCCGGGACAGGGTATGGCTACACCTTC. Translating gives CASSPGTGYGYTF.

CDR3 region: CASGLQGVFEKLFF. The CDR3 DNA follows: TGTGCCAGCGGCCTACAGGGGGTTTTTGAAAAACTGTTTTTT. The J gene is TRBJ1-4, the V gene TRBV2; 8 nucleotides match TRBD1. Germline assignment: CDR1 SNHLY and CDR2 FYNNEI. The CDR3 is made up of 14 amino acids. V lost 8 bases and J lost 7; bases outside the gene matches: 9.

The chain links TRBV18 to TRBJ2-1; 8 bases fit TRBD2. Trimming took 2 bases from V and 7 from J; bases not matched to a gene: 7. CDR1 is KGHSH and CDR2 is LQKENI in the germline V gene. The CDR3 is 15 residues long. CDR3 in amino acids: CASSPFSGMYNEQFF. In DNA, the CDR3 is TGTGCCAGCTCACCATTTAGCGGGATGTATAATGAGCAGTTCTTC. Supplemented by reference TRBV18 and TRBJ2-1, the full variable domain reads NAGVMQNPRHLVRRRGQEARLRCSPMKGHSHVYWYRQLPEEGLKFMVYLQKENIIDESGMPKERFSAEFPKEGPSILRIQQVVRGDSAAYFCASSPFSGMYNEQFFGPGTRLTVL.

The rearrangement uses TRBV6-1 and TRBJ1-5, with 9 bases matching TRBD1. Germline CDR1 reads MNHNS; CDR2 reads SASEGT. The CDR3 runs 14 residues. After removal of 8 bases from V and 6 bases from J, the junction contained 8 bases not matched to a gene. In DNA, the CDR3 is TGTGCCAGCGAGGACAGGGGACCTGCTCAGCCCCAGCATTTT. This translates into CASEDRGPAQPQHF.

J is TRBJ2-5 and V is TRBV18, with D perhaps matching TRBD1 or TRBD2 (6 bases each). The V and J ends lost 4 bases and 4 bases respectively, with 13 bases between them. Germline V gene lookup returns CDR1 KGHSH and CDR2 LQKENI. This CDR3 contains 14 residues. The DNA for the CDR3 is TGTGCCAGCTCACTAGATTGGGGGGCAGAGACCCAGTACTTC. The encoded protein is CASSLDWGAETQYF.

For this clone: The sample carries other DNA sequences with the same CDR3. This CDR3 reads CASSYSGGTGTDTQYF. Here the CDR3 DNA reads TGTGCCAGCAGTTACTCAGGGGGGACCGGCACAGATACGCAGTATTTT. The chain recombines TRBV6-5 with TRBJ2-3, with D possibly called TRBD1 or TRBD2 (6 bases each). CDR1 is MNHEY, CDR2 SVGAGI, per germline. V shed 0 bases and J shed 1 base, with 11 bases lying between them. CDR3 length equals 16 residues.

The genes are TRBV18 and TRBJ2-3; D is possibly TRBD2 (5 bases). The V gene lost 3 bases and the J gene lost 2 bases, with 12 bases spanning the gap. CDR3 length: 15 residues. Germline V CDR1 and CDR2: KGHSH, LQKENI. The CDR3 sequence is CASSPDYAFTDTQYF. The CDR3 nucleotides are TGTGCCAGCTCACCTGACTACGCATTCACAGATACGCAGTATTTT.

V is TRBV19 and J is TRBJ2-7; weak D call: TRBD2 (6 bases). V dropped 5 bases and J dropped 3 bases, with 23 bases sitting between them. The CDR3 is made up of 17 amino acids. Germline V gene data show CDR1 as LNHDA and CDR2 as SQIVND (reference sequence). CDR3 amino acids: CASSPKLGGAKNYEQYF. CDR3 DNA: TGTGCCAGTAGTCCCAAACTCGGAGGGGCTAAGAACTACGAGCAGTACTTC.

The rearrangement joins TRBV7-2 to TRBJ2-5; possible D gene TRBD2, 5 bases. The germline gives CDR1 SGHTA, CDR2 FQGNSA. This CDR3 spans 14 amino acids. Trimming left V 4 bases short and J 6 bases short, with 15 bases between. The DNA of the CDR3 is TGTGCCAGCAGCTCGCTAGCAACGGTGCAGACCCAGTACTTC. This translates into CASSSLATVQTQYF.

The V call is TRBV11-2, the J call TRBJ2-3; no firm D call. The CDR3 contains 14 residues. In germline, CDR1 is SGHAT, CDR2 FQNNGV. Trimming removed 5 bases from V and 2 bases from J, with 11 bases in between. The CDR3 bases are TGTGCCAGCAGCAGAGATCCCACCACAGATACGCAGTATTTT. Its translation: CASSRDPTTDTQYF.

In this sample, this clone turned up once. J is TRBJ2-7 and V is TRBV14, with 7 bases lining up with TRBD1. The germline V gene encodes CDR1 SGHDN and CDR2 FVKESK. The V and J ends lost 1 base and 0 bases, in that order; junction bases with no gene match: 3. This CDR3 region has 15 residues. As DNA, the CDR3 is TGTGCCAGCAGCCAAGTCACAGGGGTCTCCTACGAGCAGTACTTC. Translated: CASSQVTGVSYEQYF.